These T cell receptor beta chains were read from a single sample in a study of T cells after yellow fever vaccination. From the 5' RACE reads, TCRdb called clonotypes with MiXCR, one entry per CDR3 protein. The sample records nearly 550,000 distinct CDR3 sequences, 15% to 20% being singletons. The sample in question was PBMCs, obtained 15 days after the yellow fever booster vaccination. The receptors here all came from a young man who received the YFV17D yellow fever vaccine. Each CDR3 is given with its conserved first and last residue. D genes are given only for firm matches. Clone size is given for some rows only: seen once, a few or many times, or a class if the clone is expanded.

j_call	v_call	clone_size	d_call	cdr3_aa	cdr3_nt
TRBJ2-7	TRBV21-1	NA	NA	CASSKLRAEIEQYF	TGTGCCAGCAGCAAGTTACGGGCTGAAATCGAGCAGTACTTC
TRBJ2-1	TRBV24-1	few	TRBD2	CATSDSRSGSGYNEQFF	TGTGCCACCAGTGACTCCAGGAGCGGGAGTGGGTACAATGAGCAGTTCTTC
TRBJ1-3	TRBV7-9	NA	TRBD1	CASSLTGTGNTIYF	TGTGCCAGCAGCTTGACAGGGACTGGAAACACCATATATTTT
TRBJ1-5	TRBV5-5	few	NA	CASSLSVRQADQPQHF	TGTGCCAGCAGCTTGTCGGTCCGCCAAGCAGATCAGCCCCAGCATTTT
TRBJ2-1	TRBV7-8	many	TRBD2	CASSLRGAGRSYNEQFF	TGTGCCAGCAGCTTAAGAGGAGCGGGAAGGTCCTACAATGAGCAGTTCTTC
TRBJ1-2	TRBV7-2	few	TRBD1	CASSPAGQPRDGYTF	TGTGCCAGCAGCCCGGCGGGACAGCCAAGGGATGGCTACACCTTC
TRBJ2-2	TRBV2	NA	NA	CASSELGIGPGELFF	TGTGCCAGCAGTGAATTGGGTATCGGACCCGGGGAGCTGTTTTTT
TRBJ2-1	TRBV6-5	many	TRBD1	CASSNRGQAHFEQFF	TGTGCCAGCAGTAACAGGGGACAGGCCCATTTTGAGCAGTTCTTC
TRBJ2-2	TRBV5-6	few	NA	CASSLPRRKNTGELFF	TGTGCCAGCAGCCTACCCCGACGAAAGAACACCGGGGAGCTGTTTTTT
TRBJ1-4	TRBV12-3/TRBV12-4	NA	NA	CASSLSGHGEKLFF	TGTGCCAGCAGTTTGTCCGGGCATGGTGAAAAACTGTTTTTT
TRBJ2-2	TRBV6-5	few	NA	CASSYTNYPGGELFF	TGTGCCAGCAGTTACACCAACTACCCCGGCGGGGAGCTGTTTTTT
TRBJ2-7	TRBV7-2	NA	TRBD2	CASSFRTSQYEQYF	TGTGCCAGCAGCTTTCGGACTAGCCAATACGAGCAGTACTTC
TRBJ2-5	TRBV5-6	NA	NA	CASRGGASGEETQYF	TGTGCCAGCAGGGGGGGGGCTAGCGGAGAAGAGACCCAGTACTTC
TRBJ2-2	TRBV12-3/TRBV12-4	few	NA	CASSVGLDGELFF	TGTGCCAGCAGTGTTGGGCTTGACGGGGAGCTGTTTTTT
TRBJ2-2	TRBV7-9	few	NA	CASNPGLDPGELFF	TGTGCCAGCAACCCCGGGTTAGATCCCGGGGAGCTGTTTTTT
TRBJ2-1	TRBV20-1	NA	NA	CSARSGVTYNGQFF	TGCAGTGCTAGATCGGGAGTCACCTACAATGGGCAGTTCTTC
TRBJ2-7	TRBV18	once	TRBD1	CASSPGQEGFEQYF	TGTGCCAGCTCACCAGGACAGGAAGGGTTCGAGCAGTACTTC
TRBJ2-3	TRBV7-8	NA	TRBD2	CASSDELRTSGKSTDTQYF	TGTGCCAGCAGCGACGAACTCCGGACTAGCGGGAAAAGCACAGATACGCAGTATTTT
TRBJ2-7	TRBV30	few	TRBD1	CAWGGQVHSYEQYF	TGTGCCTGGGGGGGACAGGTACACTCCTACGAGCAGTACTTC
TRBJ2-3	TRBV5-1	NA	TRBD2	CASGLAATDTQYF	TGCGCCAGCGGTCTAGCGGCCACAGATACGCAGTATTTT
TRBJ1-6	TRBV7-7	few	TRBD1	CASSRDRNSPLHF	TGTGCCAGCAGCCGGGACAGGAATTCACCCCTCCACTTT
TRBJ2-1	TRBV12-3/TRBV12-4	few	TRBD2	CASSFLRGVSVF	TGTGCCAGCAGTTTTCTCCGGGGGGTATCGGTCTTC
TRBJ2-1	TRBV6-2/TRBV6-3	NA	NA	CASILGRGLLGVGGQFF	TGTGCCAGCATACTGGGTCGAGGGTTACTCGGAGTCGGCGGGCAGTTCTTC
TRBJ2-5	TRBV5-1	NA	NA	CASSLVGPKETQYF	TGCGCCAGCAGCTTGGTAGGGCCCAAAGAGACCCAGTACTTC
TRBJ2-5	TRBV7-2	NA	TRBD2	CASSKWLAEQYF	TGTGCCAGCAGCAAGTGGCTAGCGGAACAGTACTTC
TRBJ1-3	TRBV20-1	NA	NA	CSARAGQQVSGNTIYF	TGCAGTGCTAGGGCCGGGCAGCAAGTCTCTGGAAACACCATATATTTT
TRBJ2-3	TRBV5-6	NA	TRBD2	CASSLEREGGTDTQYF	TGTGCCAGCAGCTTGGAGCGGGAGGGGGGCACAGATACGCAGTATTTT
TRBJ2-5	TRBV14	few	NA	CASSQDAPGTQYF	TGTGCCAGCAGCCAAGATGCCCCCGGGACCCAGTACTTC
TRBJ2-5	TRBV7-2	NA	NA	CASARHQLETQYF	TGTGCCAGCGCCCGGCATCAGCTCGAGACCCAGTACTTC
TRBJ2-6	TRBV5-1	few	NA	CASSLAFNSGANVLTF	TGCGCCAGCAGCTTGGCGTTCAACTCTGGGGCCAACGTCCTGACTTTC
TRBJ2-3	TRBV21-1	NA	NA	CASSKTRRKTTTDTQYF	TGTGCCAGCAGCAAGACGCGGCGGAAAACTACCACAGATACGCAGTATTTT
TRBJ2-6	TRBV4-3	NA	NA	CASSRGKGSGANVLTF	TGCGCCAGCAGCCGAGGGAAAGGCTCTGGGGCCAACGTCCTGACTTTC
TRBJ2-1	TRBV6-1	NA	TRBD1	CASSTGHINEQFF	TGTGCCAGTTCGACAGGGCATATCAATGAGCAGTTCTTC
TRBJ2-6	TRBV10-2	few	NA	CASSAPLAGANVLTF	TGCGCCAGCAGTGCCCCTCTGGCAGGGGCCAACGTCCTGACTTTC
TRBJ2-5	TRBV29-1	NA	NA	CSANNRDSGTQYF	TGCAGCGCAAATAATCGGGACTCTGGGACCCAGTACTTC
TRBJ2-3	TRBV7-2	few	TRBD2	CASSPGTSVRSDTQYF	TGTGCCAGCAGCCCTGGGACTAGCGTAAGATCAGATACGCAGTATTTT
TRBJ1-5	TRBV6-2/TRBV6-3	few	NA	CASSYEKSRPQHF	TGTGCCAGCAGTTACGAGAAGTCACGGCCCCAGCATTTT
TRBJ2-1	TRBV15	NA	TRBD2	CATSRGSSYNEQFF	TGTGCCACCAGCCGCGGGAGCTCCTACAATGAGCAGTTCTTC
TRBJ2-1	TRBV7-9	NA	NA	CASSNGGAGEQFF	TGTGCCAGCAGCAACGGGGGAGCGGGTGAGCAGTTCTTC
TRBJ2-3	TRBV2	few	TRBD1	CASSVRGRGDTQYF	TGTGCCAGCAGTGTTAGGGGGCGCGGCGATACGCAGTATTTT
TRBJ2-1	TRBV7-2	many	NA	CASSLAGEQFF	TGCGCCAGCAGCTTGGCCGGTGAGCAGTTCTTC